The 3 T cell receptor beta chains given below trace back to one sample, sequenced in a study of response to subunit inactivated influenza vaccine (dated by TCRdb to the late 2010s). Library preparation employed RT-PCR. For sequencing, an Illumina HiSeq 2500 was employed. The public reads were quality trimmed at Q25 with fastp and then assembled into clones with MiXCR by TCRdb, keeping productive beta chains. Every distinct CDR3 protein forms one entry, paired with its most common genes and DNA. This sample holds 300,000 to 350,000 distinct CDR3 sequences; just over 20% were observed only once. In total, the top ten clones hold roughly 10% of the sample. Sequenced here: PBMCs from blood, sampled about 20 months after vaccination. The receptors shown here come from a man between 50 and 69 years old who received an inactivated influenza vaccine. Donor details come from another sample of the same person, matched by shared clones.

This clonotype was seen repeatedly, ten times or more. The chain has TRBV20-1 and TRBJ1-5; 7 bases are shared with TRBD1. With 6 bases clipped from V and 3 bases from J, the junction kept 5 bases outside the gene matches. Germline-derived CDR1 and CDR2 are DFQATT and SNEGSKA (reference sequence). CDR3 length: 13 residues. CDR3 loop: CSARQGPNQPQHF. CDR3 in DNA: TGCAGTGCAAGACAGGGCCCCAATCAGCCCCAGCATTTT.

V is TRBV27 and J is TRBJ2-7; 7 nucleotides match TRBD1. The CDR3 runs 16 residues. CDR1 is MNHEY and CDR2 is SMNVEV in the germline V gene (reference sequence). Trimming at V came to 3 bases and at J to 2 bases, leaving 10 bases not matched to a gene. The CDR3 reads CASSFRGQEVAYEQYF. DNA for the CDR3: TGTGCCAGCAGTTTCCGTGGACAGGAGGTAGCCTACGAGCAGTACTTC.

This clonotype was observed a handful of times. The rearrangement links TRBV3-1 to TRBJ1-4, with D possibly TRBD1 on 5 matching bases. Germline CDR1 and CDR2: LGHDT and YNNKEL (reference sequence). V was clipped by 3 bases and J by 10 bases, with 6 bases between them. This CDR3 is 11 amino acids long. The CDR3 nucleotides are TGTGCCAGCAGCCAGGGGGGAAAACTGTTTTTT. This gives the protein CASSQGGKLFF.